This T cell receptor (beta chain) emerged from a study of Ad26.COV2.S vaccination and SARS-CoV-2 variants. Noted treatment: about 20 received Ad26.COV2.S at low or high dose, single or two shots; five or six received placebo; per-sample allocation not given. Vaccine and placebo recipients were sampled on day 63 after the first injection. The protocol was immunoSEQ multiplex PCR, while the TCRdb copy is restricted to in-frame clones and leaves out a portion. The table lists hundreds of thousands of clones, roughly nine tenths of them singletons. This CDR3 region has 12 residues. V was trimmed by 1 base and J by 5 bases, leaving 5 bases between them. Notes on this clone: Other DNA sequences from this sample encode an identical CDR3 as well.

The sequences come from peripheral blood, collected in a trial of Ad26.COV2.S vaccine versus placebo. This chain joins TRBV12-3 or TRBV12-4 and TRBJ2-5; D remains unclear. The clonotype was recovered from a person aged 18-60 years who received the Ad26.COV2.S COVID-19 vaccine or a placebo. This CDR3 is CASSLEGETQYF. DNA for the CDR3: TGTGCCAGCAGTTTAGAGGGCGAGACCCAGTACTTC.